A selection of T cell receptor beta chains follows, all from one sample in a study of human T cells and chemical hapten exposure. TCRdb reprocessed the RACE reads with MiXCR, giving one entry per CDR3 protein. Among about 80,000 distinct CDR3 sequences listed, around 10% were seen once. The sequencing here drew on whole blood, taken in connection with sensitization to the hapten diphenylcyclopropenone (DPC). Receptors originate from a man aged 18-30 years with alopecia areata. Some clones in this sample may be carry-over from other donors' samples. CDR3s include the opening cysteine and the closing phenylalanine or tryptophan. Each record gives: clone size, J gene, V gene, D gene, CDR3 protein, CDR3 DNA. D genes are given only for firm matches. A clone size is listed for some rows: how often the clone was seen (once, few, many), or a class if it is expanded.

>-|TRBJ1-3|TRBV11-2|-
CASSLISTGTADF
TGTGCCAGCAGCTTAATCTCCACCGGGACGGCCGACTTT
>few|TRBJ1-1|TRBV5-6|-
CASSQSYTEAFF
TGTGCCAGCAGCCAATCATACACTGAAGCTTTCTTT
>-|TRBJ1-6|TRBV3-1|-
CASSQAEKNSPLHF
TGTGCCAGCAGCCAAGCGGAGAAAAATTCACCCCTCCACTTT
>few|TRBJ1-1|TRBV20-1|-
CSEAQGIEAFF
TGCAGTGAGGCTCAGGGAATTGAAGCTTTCTTT
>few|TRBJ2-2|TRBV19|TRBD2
CASRPNRRSGGFSTGELFF
TGTGCCAGTAGACCAAACCGCCGTAGCGGGGGTTTCTCCACCGGGGAGCTGTTTTTT
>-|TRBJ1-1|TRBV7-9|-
CASSSSSMNTEAFF
TGTGCCAGCAGCTCGAGTTCCATGAACACTGAAGCTTTCTTT
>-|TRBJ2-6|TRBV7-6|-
CASSPDVGFGANVLTF
TGTGCCAGCAGCCCGGATGTTGGCTTTGGGGCCAACGTCCTGACTTTC
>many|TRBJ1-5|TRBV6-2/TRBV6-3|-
CASRGDYNQPQHF
TGTGCCAGCAGGGGAGACTACAATCAGCCCCAGCATTTT
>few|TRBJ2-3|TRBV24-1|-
CATSTARTDTQYF
TGTGCCACCAGTACGGCTAGAACAGATACGCAGTATTTT
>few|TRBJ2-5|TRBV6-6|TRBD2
CASRRLAGGEETQYF
TGTGCCAGCAGGAGACTAGCGGGGGGGGAAGAGACCCAGTACTTC
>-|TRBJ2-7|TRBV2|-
CASSEVYEQYF
TGTGCCAGCAGTGAAGTTTACGAGCAGTACTTC
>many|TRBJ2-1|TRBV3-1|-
CASSRLRGGQVSNEQFF
TGTGCCAGCAGCCGGTTAAGAGGAGGGCAGGTTTCCAATGAGCAGTTCTTC
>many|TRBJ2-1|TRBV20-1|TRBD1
CSLLTGGANNEQFF
TGCAGCCTCCTTACAGGGGGCGCAAACAATGAGCAGTTCTTC
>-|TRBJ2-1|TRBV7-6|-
CASSQRIDRILNNEQFF
TGTGCCAGCAGCCAGAGAATTGACAGGATACTTAACAATGAGCAGTTCTTC
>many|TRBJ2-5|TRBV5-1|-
CASREGQETQYF
TGCGCCAGCCGAGAGGGCCAAGAGACCCAGTACTTC
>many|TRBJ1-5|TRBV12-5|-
CASGPTGSNQPQHF
TGTGCTAGTGGTCCCACGGGTTCCAATCAGCCCCAGCATTTT
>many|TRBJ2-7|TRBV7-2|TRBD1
CASSRQGVYEQYF
TGTGCCAGCAGCCGACAGGGAGTCTACGAGCAGTACTTC
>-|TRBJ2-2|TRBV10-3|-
CAISDGAGELFF
TGTGCCATCAGCGACGGCGCCGGGGAGCTGTTTTTT
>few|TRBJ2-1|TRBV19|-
CASSTGLITRSSYNEQFF
TGTGCCAGTAGCACGGGACTTATCACCCGGAGCTCCTACAATGAGCAGTTCTTC
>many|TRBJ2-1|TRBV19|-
CASKGTPISSYNEQFF
TGTGCCAGTAAGGGGACCCCGATTAGCTCCTACAATGAGCAGTTCTTC
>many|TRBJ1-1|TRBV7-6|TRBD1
CASSYRQGLRTEAFF
TGTGCCAGCAGCTACAGACAGGGTCTGCGCACTGAAGCTTTCTTT
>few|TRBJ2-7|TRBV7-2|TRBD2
CASSPGLLYEQYF
TGTGCCAGCAGCCCGGGACTACTCTACGAGCAGTACTTC
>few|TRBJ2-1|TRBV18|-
CASSPLPRASSYNEQFF
TGTGCCAGCTCACCCCTACCCAGGGCAAGCTCCTACAATGAGCAGTTCTTC
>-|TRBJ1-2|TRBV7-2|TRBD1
CASSWGQAYGYTF
TGTGCCAGCAGCTGGGGACAGGCATATGGCTACACCTTC
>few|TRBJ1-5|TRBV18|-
CASSPETGPNQPQHF
TGTGCCAGCTCACCCGAAACAGGACCCAATCAGCCCCAGCATTTT
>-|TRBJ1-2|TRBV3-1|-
CASSQERSQGIYGYTF
TGTGCCAGCAGCCAAGAAAGAAGCCAGGGGATTTATGGCTACACCTTC
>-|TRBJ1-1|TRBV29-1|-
CSVDVPGALAFF
TGCAGCGTTGACGTACCAGGGGCGCTGGCTTTCTTT
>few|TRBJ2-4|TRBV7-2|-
CASSLGLGLNIQYF
TGTGCCAGCAGCTTAGGGCTGGGTTTGAACATTCAGTACTTC
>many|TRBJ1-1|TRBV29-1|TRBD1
CSVKTGAWGTEAFF
TGCAGCGTTAAAACAGGGGCGTGGGGCACTGAAGCTTTCTTT
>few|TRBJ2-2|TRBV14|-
CASSQVTVPNGELFF
TGTGCCAGCAGCCAAGTGACAGTTCCCAACGGGGAGCTGTTTTTT
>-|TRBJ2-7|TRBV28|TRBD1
CASDRGGSYEQYF
TGTGCCAGTGACAGGGGGGGGTCCTACGAGCAGTACTTC
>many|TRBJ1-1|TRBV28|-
CASSLGDTEAFF
TGTGCCAGCAGTTTAGGAGACACTGAAGCTTTCTTT
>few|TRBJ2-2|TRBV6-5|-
CASRPDREETGELFF
TGTGCCAGCAGGCCCGACAGGGAGGAGACCGGGGAGCTGTTTTTT
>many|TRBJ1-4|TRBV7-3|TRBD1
CASSLDRLNEKLFF
TGTGCCAGCAGCCTGGACAGGTTAAATGAAAAACTGTTTTTT
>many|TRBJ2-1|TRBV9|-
CASSSRGQASGNEQFF
TGTGCCAGCAGCTCTAGGGGTCAGGCCTCTGGCAATGAGCAGTTCTTC
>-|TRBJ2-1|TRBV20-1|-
CSARDLVRGTYNEQFF
TGCAGTGCTAGAGATCTCGTTAGAGGGACATACAATGAGCAGTTCTTC
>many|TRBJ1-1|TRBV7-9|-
CASSRRDEGTEAFF
TGTGCCAGCAGCCGCCGGGACGAGGGCACTGAAGCTTTCTTT
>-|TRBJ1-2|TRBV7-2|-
CASSYTPTDYGYTF
TGTGCCAGCAGCTACACTCCGACGGACTATGGCTACACCTTC
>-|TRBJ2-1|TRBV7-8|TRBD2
CASSLAGLASEQFF
TGTGCCAGCAGCTTAGCAGGACTAGCGAGTGAGCAGTTCTTC
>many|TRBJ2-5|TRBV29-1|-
CSVDRETQYF
TGCAGCGTTGATCGAGAGACCCAGTACTTC
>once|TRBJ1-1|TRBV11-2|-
CASSLRWNTEAFF
TGTGCCAGCAGCCTCCGTTGGAACACTGAAGCTTTCTTT
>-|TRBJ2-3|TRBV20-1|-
CSADEFIYTDTQYF
TGCAGTGCTGACGAATTCATATACACAGATACGCAGTATTTT
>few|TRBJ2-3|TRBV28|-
CASSPLDTQYF
TGTGCCAGCAGCCCCTTAGATACGCAGTATTTT
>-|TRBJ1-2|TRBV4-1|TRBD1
CASSQDRTGGYYGYTF
TGCGCCAGCAGCCAAGATAGGACAGGGGGCTACTATGGCTACACCTTC
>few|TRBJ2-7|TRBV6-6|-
CASSLSTGWEQYF
TGTGCCAGCAGCCTATCGACAGGATGGGAGCAGTACTTC
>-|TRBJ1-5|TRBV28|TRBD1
CASSPTGWYSNQPQHF
TGTGCCAGCAGTCCGACAGGGTGGTATAGCAATCAGCCCCAGCATTTT
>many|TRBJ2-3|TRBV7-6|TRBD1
CASSLWTGADTQYF
TGTGCCAGCAGCCTTTGGACAGGGGCAGATACGCAGTATTTT
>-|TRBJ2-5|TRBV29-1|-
CSVEAGGRQRTQYF
TGCAGCGTTGAAGCCGGGGGACGACAACGGACCCAGTACTTC
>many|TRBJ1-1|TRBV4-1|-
CASSPQEDTEAFF
TGCGCCAGCAGCCCCCAGGAAGACACTGAAGCTTTCTTT
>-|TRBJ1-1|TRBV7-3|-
CASSYGGLMNTEAFF
TGTGCCAGCAGCTACGGGGGGCTAATGAACACTGAAGCTTTCTTT